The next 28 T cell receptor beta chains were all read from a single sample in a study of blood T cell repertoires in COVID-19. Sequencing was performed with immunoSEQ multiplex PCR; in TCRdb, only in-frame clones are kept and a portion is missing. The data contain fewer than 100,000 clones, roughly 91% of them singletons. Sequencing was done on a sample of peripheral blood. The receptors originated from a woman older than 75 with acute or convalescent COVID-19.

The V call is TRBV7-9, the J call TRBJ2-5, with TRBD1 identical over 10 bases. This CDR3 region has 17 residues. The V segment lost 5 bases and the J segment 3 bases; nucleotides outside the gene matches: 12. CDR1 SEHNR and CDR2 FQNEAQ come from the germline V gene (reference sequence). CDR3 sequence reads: CASSLRAGTGEKETQYF. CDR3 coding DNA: TGTGCCAGCAGCCTGCGGGCCGGGACAGGGGAGAAAGAGACCCAGTACTTC.

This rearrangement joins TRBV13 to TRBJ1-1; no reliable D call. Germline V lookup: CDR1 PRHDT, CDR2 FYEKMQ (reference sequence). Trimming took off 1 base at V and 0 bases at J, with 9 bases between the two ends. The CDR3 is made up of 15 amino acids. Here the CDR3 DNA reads TGTGCCAGCAGCTTAGTGGCCGGGTTGAACACTGAAGCTTTCTTT. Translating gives CASSLVAGLNTEAFF. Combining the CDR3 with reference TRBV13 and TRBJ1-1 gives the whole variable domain AAGVIQSPRHLIKEKRETATLKCYPIPRHDTVYWYQQGPGQDPQFLISFYEKMQSDKGSIPDRFSAQQFSDYHSELNMSSLELGDSALYFCASSLVAGLNTEAFFGQGTRLTVV.

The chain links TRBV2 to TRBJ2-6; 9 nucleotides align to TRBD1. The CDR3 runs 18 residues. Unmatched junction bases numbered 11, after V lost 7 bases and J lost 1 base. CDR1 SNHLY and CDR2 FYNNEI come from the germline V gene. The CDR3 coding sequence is TGTGCCAGCAACCGGGACAGGGATTATGGGTCTGGGGCCAACGTCCTGACTTTC. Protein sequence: CASNRDRDYGSGANVLTF. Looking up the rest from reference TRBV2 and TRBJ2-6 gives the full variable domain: EPEVTQTPSHQVTQMGQEVILRCVPISNHLYFYWYRQILGQKVEFLVSFYNNEISEKSEIFDDQFSVERPDGSNFTLKIRSTKLEDSAMYFCASNRDRDYGSGANVLTFGAGSRLTVL.

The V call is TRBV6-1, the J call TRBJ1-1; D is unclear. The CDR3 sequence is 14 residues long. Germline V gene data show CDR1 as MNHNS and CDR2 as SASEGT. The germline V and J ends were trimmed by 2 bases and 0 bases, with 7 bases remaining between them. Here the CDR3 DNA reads TGTGCCAGCAGTGAATCGGGGTTGAACACTGAAGCTTTCTTT. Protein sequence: CASSESGLNTEAFF.

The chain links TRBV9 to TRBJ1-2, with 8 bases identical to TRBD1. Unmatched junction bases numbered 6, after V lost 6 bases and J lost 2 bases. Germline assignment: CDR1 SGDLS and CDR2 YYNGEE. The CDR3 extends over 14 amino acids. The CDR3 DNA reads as TGTGCCAGCAACAGGGGGGGTACCAACTATGGCTACACCTTC. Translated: CASNRGGTNYGYTF.

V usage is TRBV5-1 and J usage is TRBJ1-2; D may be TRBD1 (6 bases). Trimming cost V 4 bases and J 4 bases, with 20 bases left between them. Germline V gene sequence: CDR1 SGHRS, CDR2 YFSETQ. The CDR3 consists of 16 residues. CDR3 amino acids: CASSQNGRRGPYGYTF. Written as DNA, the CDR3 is TGCGCCAGCAGCCAAAATGGTCGGCGGGGGCCCTATGGCTACACCTTC.

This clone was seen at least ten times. DNA of the CDR3: TGTGCCAGCAGCGTATCCGGACTAGGCAGTGAGCAGTTCTTC. Translated: CASSVSGLGSEQFF. The rearrangement uses TRBV9 and TRBJ2-1, with 7 bases aligning to TRBD2. CDR3 size: 14 residues. V trimming: 1 base; J trimming: 9 bases; junction bases outside the gene matches: 7. From germline, CDR1 is SGDLS and CDR2 YYNGEE.

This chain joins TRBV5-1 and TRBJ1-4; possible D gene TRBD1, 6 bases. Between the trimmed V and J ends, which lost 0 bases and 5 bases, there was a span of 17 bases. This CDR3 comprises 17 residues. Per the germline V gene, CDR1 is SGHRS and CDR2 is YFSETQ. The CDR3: CASSLGAGAPPNEKLFF. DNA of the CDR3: TGCGCCAGCAGCTTGGGAGCAGGGGCGCCCCCCAATGAAAAACTGTTTTTT. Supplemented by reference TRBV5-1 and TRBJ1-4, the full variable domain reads KAGVTQTPRYLIKTRGQQVTLSCSPISGHRSVSWYQQTPGQGLQFLFEYFSETQRNKGNFPGRFSGRQFSNSRSEMNVSTLELGDSALYLCASSLGAGAPPNEKLFFGSGTQLSVL.

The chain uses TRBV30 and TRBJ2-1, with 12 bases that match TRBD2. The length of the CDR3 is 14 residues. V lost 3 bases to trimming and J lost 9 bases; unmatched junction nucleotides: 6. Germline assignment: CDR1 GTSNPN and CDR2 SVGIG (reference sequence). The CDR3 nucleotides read TGTGCCTGGAGGACTAGCGGGAGTTCGAGTGAGCAGTTCTTC. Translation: CAWRTSGSSSEQFF.

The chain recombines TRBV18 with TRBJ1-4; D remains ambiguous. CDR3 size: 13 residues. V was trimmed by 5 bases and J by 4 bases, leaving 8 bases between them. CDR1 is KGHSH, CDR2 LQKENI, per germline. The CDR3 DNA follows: TGTGCCAGCTCAGTACAGAATAATGAAAAACTGTTTTTT. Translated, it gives CASSVQNNEKLFF.

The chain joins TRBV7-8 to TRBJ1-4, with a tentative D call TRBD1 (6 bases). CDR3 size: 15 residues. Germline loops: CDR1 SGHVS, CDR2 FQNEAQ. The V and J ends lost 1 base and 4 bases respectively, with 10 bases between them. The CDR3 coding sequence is TGTGCCAGCAGCTTAGATGGGGGCGTTAATGAAAAACTGTTTTTT. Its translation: CASSLDGGVNEKLFF.

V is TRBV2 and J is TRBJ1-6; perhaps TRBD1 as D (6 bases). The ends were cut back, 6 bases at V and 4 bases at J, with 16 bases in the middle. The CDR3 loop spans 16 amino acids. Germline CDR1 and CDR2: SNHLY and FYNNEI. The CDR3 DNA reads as TGTGCCAGCAGCGAGGGGGGGGCTGTATATAATTCACCCCTCCACTTT. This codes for CASSEGGAVYNSPLHF. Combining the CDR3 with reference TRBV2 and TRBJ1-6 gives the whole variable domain EPEVTQTPSHQVTQMGQEVILRCVPISNHLYFYWYRQILGQKVEFLVSFYNNEISEKSEIFDDQFSVERPDGSNFTLKIRSTKLEDSAMYFCASSEGGAVYNSPLHFGNGTRLTVT.

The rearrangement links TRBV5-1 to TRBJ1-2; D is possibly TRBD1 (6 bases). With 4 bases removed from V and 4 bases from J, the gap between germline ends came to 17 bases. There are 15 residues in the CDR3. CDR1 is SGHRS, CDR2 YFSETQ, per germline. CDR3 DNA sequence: TGCGCCAGCAGCGAGAGTTCCGGCAGGGGCTATGGCTACACCTTC. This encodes CASSESSGRGYGYTF.

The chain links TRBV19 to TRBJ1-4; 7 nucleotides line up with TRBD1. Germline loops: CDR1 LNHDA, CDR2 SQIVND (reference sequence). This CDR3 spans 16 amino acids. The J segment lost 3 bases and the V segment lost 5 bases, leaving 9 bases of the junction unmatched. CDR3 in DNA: TGTGCCAGTAGTGCCGATAGACAGGGCTCTAATGAAAAACTGTTTTTT. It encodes CASSADRQGSNEKLFF.

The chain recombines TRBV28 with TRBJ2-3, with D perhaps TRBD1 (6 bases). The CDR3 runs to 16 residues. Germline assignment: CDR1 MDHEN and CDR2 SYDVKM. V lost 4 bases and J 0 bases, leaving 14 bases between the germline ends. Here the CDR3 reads CASSSPRGGSTDTQYF. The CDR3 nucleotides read TGTGCCAGCAGTTCCCCCAGGGGCGGGAGCACAGATACGCAGTATTTT.

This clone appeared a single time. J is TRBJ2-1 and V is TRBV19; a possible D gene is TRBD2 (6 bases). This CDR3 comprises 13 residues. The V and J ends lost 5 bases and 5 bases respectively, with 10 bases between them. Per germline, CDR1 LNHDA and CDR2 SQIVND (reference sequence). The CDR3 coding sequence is TGTGCCAGTAGTGTTAAGCGGGACAATGAGCAGTTCTTC. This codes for CASSVKRDNEQFF.

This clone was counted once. CDR3 protein: CATSTSGQGGEQFF. CDR3 nucleotides: TGTGCCACCAGCACTAGCGGGCAGGGTGGGGAGCAGTTCTTC. The chain couples TRBV15 to TRBJ2-1; 8 bases map to TRBD2. This CDR3 has 14 residues. Germline V gene data show CDR1 as LNHNV and CDR2 as YYDKDF (reference sequence). J was trimmed by 10 bases and V by 4 bases; bases with no gene match: 9.

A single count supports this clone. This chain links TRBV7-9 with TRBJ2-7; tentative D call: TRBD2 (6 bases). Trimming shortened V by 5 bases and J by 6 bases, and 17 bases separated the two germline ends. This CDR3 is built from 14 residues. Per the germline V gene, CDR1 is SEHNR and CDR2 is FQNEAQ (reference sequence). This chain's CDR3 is CASSKTGTLGEQYF. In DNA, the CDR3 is TGTGCCAGCAGCAAAACCGGGACTTTGGGCGAGCAGTACTTC.

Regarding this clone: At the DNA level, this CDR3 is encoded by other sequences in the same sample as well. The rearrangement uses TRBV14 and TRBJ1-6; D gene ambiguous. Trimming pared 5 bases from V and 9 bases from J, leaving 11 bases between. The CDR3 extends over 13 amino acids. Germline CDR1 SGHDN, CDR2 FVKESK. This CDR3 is CASSSLRGSPLHF. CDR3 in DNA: TGTGCCAGCAGCTCGCTCCGAGGTTCACCCCTCCACTTT.

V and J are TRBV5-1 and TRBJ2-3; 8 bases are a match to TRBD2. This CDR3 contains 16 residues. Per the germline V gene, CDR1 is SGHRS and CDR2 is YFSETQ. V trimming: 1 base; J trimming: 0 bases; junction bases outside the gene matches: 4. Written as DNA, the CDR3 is TGCGCCAGCAGCTTGTCTAGCGGGTTTAGCACAGATACGCAGTATTTT. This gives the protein CASSLSSGFSTDTQYF. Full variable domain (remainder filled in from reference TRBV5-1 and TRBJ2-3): KAGVTQTPRYLIKTRGQQVTLSCSPISGHRSVSWYQQTPGQGLQFLFEYFSETQRNKGNFPGRFSGRQFSNSRSEMNVSTLELGDSALYLCASSLSSGFSTDTQYFGPGTRLTVL.

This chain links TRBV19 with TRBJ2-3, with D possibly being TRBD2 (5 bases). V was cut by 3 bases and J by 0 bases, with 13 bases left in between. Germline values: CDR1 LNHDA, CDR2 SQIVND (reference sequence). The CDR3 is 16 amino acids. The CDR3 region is CASSMGGYKSTDTQYF. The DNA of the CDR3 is TGTGCCAGTAGTATGGGCGGGTATAAGAGCACAGATACGCAGTATTTT. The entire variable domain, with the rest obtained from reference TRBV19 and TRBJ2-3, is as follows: DGGITQSPKYLFRKEGQNVTLSCEQNLNHDAMYWYRQDPGQGLRLIYYSQIVNDFQKGDIAEGYSVSREKKESFPLTVTSAQKNPTAFYLCASSMGGYKSTDTQYFGPGTRLTVL.

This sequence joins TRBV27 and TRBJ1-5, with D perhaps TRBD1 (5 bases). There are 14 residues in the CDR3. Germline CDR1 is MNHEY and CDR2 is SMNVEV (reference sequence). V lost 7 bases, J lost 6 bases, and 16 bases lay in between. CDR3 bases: TGTGCCAGCAAGAGAAAGGGCGGGGGTCAGCCCCAGCATTTT. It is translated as CASKRKGGGQPQHF.

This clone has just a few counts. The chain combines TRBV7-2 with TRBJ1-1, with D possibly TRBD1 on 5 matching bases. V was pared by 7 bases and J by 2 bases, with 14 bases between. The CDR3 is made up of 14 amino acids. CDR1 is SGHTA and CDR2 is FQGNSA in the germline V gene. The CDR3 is CASNLGRGNTEAFF. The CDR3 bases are TGTGCCAGCAACCTAGGTAGGGGTAACACTGAAGCTTTCTTT.

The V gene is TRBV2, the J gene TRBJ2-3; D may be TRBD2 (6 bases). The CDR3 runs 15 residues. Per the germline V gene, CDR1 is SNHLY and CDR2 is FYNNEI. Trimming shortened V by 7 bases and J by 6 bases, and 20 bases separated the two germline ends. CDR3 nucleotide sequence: TGTGCCAGCACCACAAGGACGGGAGATTTCGATACGCAGTATTTT. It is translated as CASTTRTGDFDTQYF.

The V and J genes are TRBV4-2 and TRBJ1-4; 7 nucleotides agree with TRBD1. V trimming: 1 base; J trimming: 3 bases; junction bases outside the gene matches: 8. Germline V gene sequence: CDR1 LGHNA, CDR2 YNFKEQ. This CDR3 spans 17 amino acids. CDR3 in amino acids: CASSQARRGLANEKLFF. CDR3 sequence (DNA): TGTGCCAGCAGCCAAGCGCGGAGGGGGCTGGCTAATGAAAAACTGTTTTTT.

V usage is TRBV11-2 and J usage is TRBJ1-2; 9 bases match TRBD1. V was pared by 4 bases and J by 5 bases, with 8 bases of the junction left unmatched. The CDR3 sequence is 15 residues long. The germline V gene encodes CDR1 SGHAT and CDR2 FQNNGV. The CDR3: CASSSGAGTGYGYTF. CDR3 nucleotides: TGTGCCAGCAGCTCAGGGGCTGGGACAGGGTATGGCTACACCTTC.

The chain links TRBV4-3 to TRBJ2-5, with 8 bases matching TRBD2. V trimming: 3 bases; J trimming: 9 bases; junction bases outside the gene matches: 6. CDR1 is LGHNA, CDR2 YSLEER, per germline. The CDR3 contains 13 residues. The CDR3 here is CASSHISGGPQYF. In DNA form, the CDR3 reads TGCGCCAGCAGCCACATCAGCGGGGGCCCCCAGTACTTC.

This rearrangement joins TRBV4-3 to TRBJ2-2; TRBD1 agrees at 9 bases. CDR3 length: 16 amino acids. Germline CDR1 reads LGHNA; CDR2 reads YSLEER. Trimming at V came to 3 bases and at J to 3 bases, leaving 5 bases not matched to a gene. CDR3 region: CASSQAGQGYTGELFF. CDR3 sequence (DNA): TGCGCCAGCAGCCAGGCGGGACAGGGATACACCGGGGAGCTGTTTTTT.